Each of the 15 T cell receptor beta chains below was sequenced from the same sample in a study of CD8+CD57+ T cells in acquired aplastic anemia. CDR3 and TCR beta VDJ profiling relied on a genomic DNA template. TCRdb independently ran MiXCR on the reads; one entry per CDR3 protein. The sample has some 220,000 distinct CDR3 sequences, 30% to 35% seen once. Sequencing was done on a sample of sorted CD4+, CD8+, or CD8+CD57+ T cells (not recorded which) from PBMCs. The receptors were sampled from a human donor in good health, serving as a control.

The J gene is TRBJ2-3, the V gene TRBV29-1, with D unclear. Germline CDR1 reads SQVTM; CDR2 reads ANQGSEA. The CDR3 runs 13 residues. Between the trimmed V and J ends, which lost 3 bases and 4 bases, there was a span of 11 bases. DNA for the CDR3: TGCAGCGTTGAGTACTCGGCGGCAGATACGCAGTATTTT. Translated, it gives CSVEYSAADTQYF.

The rearrangement uses TRBV30 and TRBJ1-6; 9 bases map to TRBD1. The V gene end was trimmed by 2 bases and the J gene end by 8 bases; junction bases not matched to a gene: 4. This CDR3 has 14 amino acids. In germline, CDR1 is GTSNPN, CDR2 SVGIG (reference sequence). The CDR3: CAWSPDRGYSPLHF. The CDR3 DNA is TGTGCCTGGAGTCCTGACAGGGGGTATTCACCCCTCCACTTT.

This clonotype was recorded many times. The chain carries TRBV7-9 and TRBJ2-7, with D possibly matching TRBD1 (5 bases). Trimming cost V 3 bases and J 2 bases, with 17 bases left between them. This CDR3 spans 16 amino acids. CDR1 and CDR2 from the germline V gene are SEHNR and FQNEAQ (reference sequence). The CDR3 loop is CASSFSSSGNTYEQYF. The CDR3 coding sequence is TGTGCCAGCAGCTTTAGCTCCTCAGGGAATACCTACGAGCAGTACTTC. Variable domain in full (rest from reference TRBV7-9 and TRBJ2-7): DTGVSQNPRHKITKRGQNVTFRCDPISEHNRLYWYRQTLGQGPEFLTYFQNEAQLEKSRLLSDRFSAERPKGSFSTLEIQRTEQGDSAMYLCASSFSSSGNTYEQYFGPGTRLTVT.

The chain recombines TRBV5-1 with TRBJ2-3; 8 positions agree with TRBD1. The germline V gene encodes CDR1 SGHRS and CDR2 YFSETQ. The CDR3 has 16 amino acids. V lost 4 bases and J lost 2; bases outside the gene matches: 9. Here the CDR3 reads CASSPTRQGATDTQYF. In DNA form, the CDR3 reads TGCGCCAGCAGCCCAACTCGTCAGGGGGCCACAGATACGCAGTATTTT.

The chain carries TRBV18 and TRBJ2-3, with 7 bases aligning to TRBD1. Per the germline V gene, CDR1 is KGHSH and CDR2 is LQKENI. This CDR3 has 12 amino acids. Trimming removed 8 bases from V and 6 bases from J; junction bases left unmatched: 5. Written as DNA, the CDR3 is TGTGCCAGCACGACAGGGAAGGATACGCAGTATTTT. Amino acids: CASTTGKDTQYF.

This clonotype has a handful of counts. DNA of the CDR3: TGTGCCAGCCCCTGGGCAGGGTCAGAGGAAGCTTTCTTT. Its translation is CASPWAGSEEAFF. This chain links TRBV27 with TRBJ1-1; tentative D call: TRBD1 (5 bases). V was cut by 8 bases and J by 8 bases, with 18 bases left in between. From germline, CDR1 is MNHEY and CDR2 SMNVEV (reference sequence). The CDR3 has 13 residues.

This clonotype was recorded only once. This may be a read error, as it is one base from a much larger clone. This chain links TRBV7-2 with TRBJ2-7, with D possibly being TRBD1 (6 bases). Deletions cut 3 bases from V and 3 bases from J, with 9 bases between. This CDR3 has 13 residues. CDR1 and CDR2 (germline): SGHTA, FQGNSA. The CDR3 sequence: CASSLDSHYEQYF. Here the CDR3 DNA reads TGTGCCAGCAGCTTGGACAGTCACTACGAGCAGTACTTC.

The DNA for the CDR3 is TGCAGCGTTGAAGACAGAGGGACTAGCGGGAGCGCAGATACGCAGTATTTT. Its translation is CSVEDRGTSGSADTQYF. J is TRBJ2-3 and V is TRBV29-1; 14 bases are a match to TRBD2. CDR1 is SQVTM, CDR2 ANQGSEA, per germline. With 0 bases clipped from V and 4 bases from J, the junction kept 6 bases outside the gene matches. This CDR3 has 17 amino acids.

The sample holds many counts of this clonotype. This chain uses TRBV2 with TRBJ1-1; 8 bases are a match to TRBD1. The ends lost 11 bases at V and 0 bases at J; junction bases unmatched: 8. CDR1 is SNHLY, CDR2 FYNNEI, per germline. This CDR3 is 14 amino acids long. The CDR3 reads CAVGQGIMNTEAFF. The CDR3 DNA sequence: TGTGCCGTAGGACAGGGTATTATGAACACTGAAGCTTTCTTT.

This clonotype came up many times. The chain couples TRBV2 to TRBJ1-2, with D possibly being TRBD1 (6 bases). CDR1 is SNHLY, CDR2 FYNNEI, per germline. V was trimmed by 9 bases and J by 4 bases, leaving 15 bases between them. This CDR3 contains 13 residues. CDR3 residues: CARSLGGLYGYTF. CDR3 DNA: TGTGCCAGGAGCCTAGGGGGGCTCTATGGCTACACCTTC.

This clonotype was seen many times. In DNA form, the CDR3 reads TGTGCCAGTAGTGACAGTTGGTTGAACGAGCAGTACTTC. Encoded protein: CASSDSWLNEQYF. The chain carries TRBV19 and TRBJ2-7; D is possibly TRBD1 (5 bases). The V end was cut by 5 bases, the J end by 5 bases, with 13 bases between. The length of the CDR3 is 13 residues. The germline V gene has CDR1 LNHDA and CDR2 SQIVND (reference sequence).

The rearrangement joins TRBV29-1 to TRBJ1-2; D is ambiguous. V lost 6 bases, J lost 0 bases, and 17 bases lay in between. This CDR3 has 15 residues. Germline V gene lookup returns CDR1 SQVTM and CDR2 ANQGSEA. The CDR3 is CSVGLNQQTNYGYTF. DNA of the CDR3: TGCAGCGTGGGCCTAAACCAGCAAACTAACTATGGCTACACCTTC.

J is TRBJ1-6 and V is TRBV7-9; 7 bases map to TRBD1. Germline assignment: CDR1 SEHNR and CDR2 FQNEAQ (reference sequence). The CDR3 loop spans 13 amino acids. J was trimmed by 10 bases and V by 5 bases; bases with no gene match: 5. In DNA, the CDR3 is TGTGCCAGCAGCAATACAGGGGAATCACCCCTCCACTTT. This sequence encodes CASSNTGESPLHF. Variable domain in full (rest from reference TRBV7-9 and TRBJ1-6): DTGVSQNPRHKITKRGQNVTFRCDPISEHNRLYWYRQTLGQGPEFLTYFQNEAQLEKSRLLSDRFSAERPKGSFSTLEIQRTEQGDSAMYLCASSNTGESPLHFGNGTRLTVT.

This clonotype was picked up many times. This chain joins TRBV7-9 and TRBJ2-5, with a weak D call TRBD1 (6 bases). The CDR3 consists of 14 residues. CDR1 is SEHNR and CDR2 is FQNEAQ in the germline V gene (reference sequence). V dropped 5 bases and J dropped 5 bases, with 15 bases sitting between them. The CDR3 DNA reads as TGTGCCAGCAGCATACAGGGTTTGGGGGAGACCCAGTACTTC. It codes for CASSIQGLGETQYF.

The chain carries TRBV24-1 and TRBJ2-1; 8 nucleotides line up with TRBD2. Germline loops: CDR1 KGHDR, CDR2 SFDVKD. The CDR3 has 15 residues. Trimming at V came to 3 bases and at J to 11 bases, leaving 11 bases not matched to a gene. The DNA for the CDR3 is TGTGCCACCAGTGATCCCCGGGGGGGCATAACGAAGCAGTTCTTC. Protein product: CATSDPRGGITKQFF.